Below, 28 T cell receptor beta chains from the same sample are listed, as sequenced in a study of T cells in Graves' hyperthyroidism and ophthalmopathy. RNA transcripts served as the template for amplifying TCR beta CDR3 regions. The HTBI primer set drove a first-round RT-PCR of the TCR CDR3. One entry per CDR3 protein, called by TCRdb with MiXCR from the multiplex PCR reads. The table shows around 290,000 distinct CDR3 sequences, with about 14% occurring only once. Sequencing input: blood. Every receptor here comes from a woman aged 25 to 39 with Graves' hyperthyroidism that later progressed to Graves' ophthalmopathy.

This clonotype was seen repeatedly, ten times or more. The chain joins TRBV19 to TRBJ2-1; 13 bases map to TRBD2. This CDR3 region has 17 residues. From germline, CDR1 is LNHDA and CDR2 SQIVND (reference sequence). The V and J ends lost 5 bases and 7 bases, in that order; junction bases with no gene match: 11. The CDR3 DNA reads as TGTGCCAGTAGTTTCAGGACAGGGGGACTAGCGGGAAATGAGCAGTTCTTC. Translated, it gives CASSFRTGGLAGNEQFF.

This clonotype was seen ten or more times. As DNA, the CDR3 is TGTGCCAGCAGTTTATCCCCGCTGGGATCCTACAATGAGCAGTTCTTC. It is translated as CASSLSPLGSYNEQFF. The chain combines TRBV28 with TRBJ2-1; D call uncertain. V was cut by 1 base and J by 1 base, with 11 bases left in between. The germline V gene encodes CDR1 MDHEN and CDR2 SYDVKM. The CDR3 runs 16 residues. Filled out from reference TRBV28 and TRBJ2-1, the complete variable domain reads DVKVTQSSRYLVKRTGEKVFLECVQDMDHENMFWYRQDPGLGLRLIYFSYDVKMKEKGDIPEGYSVSREKKERFSLILESASTNQTSMYLCASSLSPLGSYNEQFFGPGTRLTVL.

In this sample, this clonotype turned up many times. The chain joins TRBV2 to TRBJ2-1; 8 bases agree with TRBD2. The CDR3 spans 16 residues. V lost 0 bases and J lost 5; bases outside the gene matches: 6. Germline values: CDR1 SNHLY, CDR2 FYNNEI. The CDR3 here is CASSEAAGGRNNEQFF. Here the CDR3 DNA reads TGTGCCAGCAGTGAAGCCGCGGGAGGTCGGAACAATGAGCAGTTCTTC.

This clonotype was seen at least ten times. This rearrangement joins TRBV7-9 to TRBJ2-3; D might be TRBD2 (5 bases). V was trimmed by 6 bases and J by 1 base, leaving 11 bases between them. Germline CDR1 and CDR2: SEHNR and FQNEAQ (reference sequence). The CDR3 has 14 residues. The DNA of the CDR3 is TGTGCCAGCAGGGTTGGACTCCGCACAGATACGCAGTATTTT. Amino acid sequence: CASRVGLRTDTQYF.

This clonotype was detected only a few times. Relative to the germline gene, one junction end is altered; a read error may explain this. This chain links TRBV10-3 with TRBJ2-2; the match to TRBD2 covers 7 bases. The CDR3 has 17 amino acids. Germline values: CDR1 ENHRY, CDR2 SYGVKD. This chain's CDR3 is CAIMPAMGGAGTGGLFF. The CDR3 DNA reads TGTGCCATCATGCCCGCTATGGGAGGAGCGGGGACCGGGGGGCTGTTTTTT.

This clonotype was found a few times. The chain joins TRBV20-1 to TRBJ2-1; 9 nucleotides align to TRBD2. The V segment lost 3 bases and the J segment 3 bases; nucleotides outside the gene matches: 6. Germline-derived CDR1 and CDR2 are DFQATT and SNEGSKA (reference sequence). This CDR3 is 15 amino acids long. CDR3 protein: CSASRLAGDYNEQFF. The CDR3, as DNA: TGCAGTGCTAGTAGGTTAGCGGGAGACTACAATGAGCAGTTCTTC.

This clonotype was observed many times. The chain links TRBV2 to TRBJ2-7; 7 nucleotides agree with TRBD1. The CDR3 extends over 13 amino acids. In germline, CDR1 is SNHLY, CDR2 FYNNEI. Trimming took 7 bases from V and 1 from J; bases not matched to a gene: 4. The CDR3 DNA sequence: TGTGCCAGCAACAGGGGCGCGTCCTACGAGCAGTACTTC. It is translated as CASNRGASYEQYF.

The gene calls are TRBV7-9 and TRBJ2-2, with 7 bases identical to TRBD2. V was pared by 8 bases and J by 3 bases, with 6 bases of the junction left unmatched. The CDR3 runs to 14 residues. CDR1 and CDR2 from the germline V gene are SEHNR and FQNEAQ (reference sequence). CDR3 amino acids: CASRRGGDTGELFF. CDR3 bases: TGTGCCAGCCGTAGGGGAGGGGACACCGGGGAGCTGTTTTTT. The full variable domain, its missing parts supplied by reference TRBV7-9 and TRBJ2-2, is DTGVSQNPRHKITKRGQNVTFRCDPISEHNRLYWYRQTLGQGPEFLTYFQNEAQLEKSRLLSDRFSAERPKGSFSTLEIQRTEQGDSAMYLCASRRGGDTGELFFGEGSRLTVL.

This sequence joins TRBV5-1 and TRBJ2-3; D may be TRBD1 or TRBD2 (6 bases each). The V end was cut by 4 bases, the J end by 1 base, with 19 bases between. This CDR3 contains 17 residues. Germline CDR1 and CDR2: SGHRS and YFSETQ. In DNA, the CDR3 is TGCGCCAGCAGCCTTCTCTTTGGGGGGCAGGGCACAGATACGCAGTATTTT. Protein: CASSLLFGGQGTDTQYF.

This clonotype was found many times. A read error may account for a junction end that differs from germline. The chain uses TRBV7-7 and TRBJ2-3, with D possibly being TRBD2 (6 bases). Germline V lookup: CDR1 SSHAT, CDR2 FNYEAQ (reference sequence). This CDR3 has 16 residues. CDR3: CASSLGLGGATDTQYF. In DNA form, the CDR3 reads TGTGCTAGCAGCTTAGGTTTGGGAGGCGCCACAGATACGCAGTATTTT.

This clonotype was counted at least ten times. V and J are TRBV3-1 and TRBJ1-3; D possibly corresponds to TRBD1 (6 bases). The germline gives CDR1 LGHDT, CDR2 YNNKEL (reference sequence). The CDR3 contains 18 residues. V dropped 6 bases and J dropped 0 bases, with 21 bases sitting between them. The CDR3 DNA reads as TGTGCCAGCAGTCTAAGTACCCTCGGGACACTCTCTGGAAACACCATATATTTT. Encoded protein: CASSLSTLGTLSGNTIYF.

This chain uses TRBV5-4 with TRBJ2-5; the D gene is possibly TRBD2 (7 bases). The germline V gene has CDR1 SGHNT and CDR2 YYREEE (reference sequence). V was pared by 4 bases and J by 4 bases, with 14 bases between. The CDR3 is made up of 14 amino acids. For the CDR3, the DNA is TGTGCCAGCAGCGGGGCGGGGGCCAGAGAGACCCAGTACTTC. Translating gives CASSGAGARETQYF.

The table lists this clonotype with a few counts. V is TRBV9 and J is TRBJ2-1; no definite D call. Germline assignment: CDR1 SGDLS and CDR2 YYNGEE. This CDR3 is built from 15 residues. Trimming shortened V by 0 bases and J by 0 bases, and 7 bases separated the two germline ends. The CDR3 protein is CASSVGGFSYNEQFF. Here the CDR3 DNA reads TGTGCCAGCAGCGTAGGCGGCTTCTCCTACAATGAGCAGTTCTTC.

This clonotype was seen repeatedly, ten times or more. CDR3 coding DNA: TGTGCCAGCAGCGTTAGCGGGAGGGCCGTCAATGAGCAGTTCTTC. It specifies CASSVSGRAVNEQFF. This chain joins TRBV9 and TRBJ2-1; 11 nucleotides agree with TRBD2. Looked up from germline, CDR1 is SGDLS and CDR2 is YYNGEE. V dropped 2 bases and J dropped 6; count of bases not matched to a gene: 4. The CDR3 is made up of 15 amino acids.

In this sample, this clonotype turned up many times. J is TRBJ2-7 and V is TRBV20-1; tentatively, D is TRBD1 (5 bases). This CDR3 comprises 12 residues. Germline CDR1 DFQATT, CDR2 SNEGSKA (reference sequence). V was trimmed by 0 bases and J by 5 bases, leaving 8 bases between them. The CDR3 loop is CSARDQGNEQYF. Written as DNA, the CDR3 is TGCAGTGCTAGAGACCAGGGTAACGAGCAGTACTTC.

This clonotype has a handful of counts. The V call is TRBV24-1, the J call TRBJ2-1; 7 nucleotides line up with TRBD2. J was trimmed by 15 bases and V by 0 bases; bases with no gene match: 7. This CDR3 has 13 amino acids. Germline-derived CDR1 and CDR2 are KGHDR and SFDVKD. The CDR3 nucleotides are TGTGCCACCAGTGATTTGGGACTAGTACGGCTGTTCTTC. It yields the protein CATSDLGLVRLFF.

Ten or more counts support this clonotype. The J gene is TRBJ1-5, the V gene TRBV24-1; D possibly corresponds to TRBD1 (5 bases). The V gene's germline CDR1 is KGHDR and CDR2 SFDVKD. CDR3 length: 15 amino acids. Trimming took off 4 bases at V and 4 bases at J, with 13 bases between the two ends. In DNA form, the CDR3 reads TGTGCCACCAGTGAAGGGGCACAATCAAATCAGCCCCAGCATTTT. This codes for CATSEGAQSNQPQHF.

As for this clonotype: The junction shows a germline mismatch at one end, possibly a read error. The chain employs TRBV28 and TRBJ2-4, with 7 bases matching TRBD2. The CDR3 runs 14 residues. Germline V gene sequence: CDR1 MDHEN, CDR2 SYDVKM. CDR3 loop: CASGFQGGRNIQYF. In DNA form, the CDR3 reads TGTGCCAGCGGTTTCCAGGGAGGGAGAAACATTCAGTACTTC.

In the case of this clonotype: A much bigger clone sits one base away, suggesting this may be a read error. This chain connects TRBV7-6 to TRBJ2-2; possibly TRBD2 for D (5 bases). The CDR3 extends over 16 amino acids. Germline assignment: CDR1 SGHVS and CDR2 FNYEAQ. CDR3 DNA sequence: TGTGCCAGCAGCTTTCGCCAGGCTATGAACACCGGGGAGATGTTTTTT. Translated, it gives CASSFRQAMNTGEMFF.

This clonotype appeared many times. The chain is built from TRBV5-1 and TRBJ2-2; 7 bases are shared with TRBD2. This CDR3 comprises 14 residues. Germline CDR1 is SGHRS and CDR2 is YFSETQ. V shed 3 bases and J 3 bases; nucleotides not matched to a gene: 2. In DNA, the CDR3 is TGCGCCAGCAGCTCCCGGGGGGACACCGGGGAGCTGTTTTTT. Protein product: CASSSRGDTGELFF. Together with reference TRBV5-1 and TRBJ2-2, the CDR3 gives the full variable domain: KAGVTQTPRYLIKTRGQQVTLSCSPISGHRSVSWYQQTPGQGLQFLFEYFSETQRNKGNFPGRFSGRQFSNSRSEMNVSTLELGDSALYLCASSSRGDTGELFFGEGSRLTVL.

This clonotype has a handful of counts. The gene calls are TRBV27 and TRBJ2-2, with 7 bases that match TRBD1. CDR3 size: 15 residues. After removal of 5 bases from V and 10 bases from J, the junction contained 13 bases not matched to a gene. CDR1 and CDR2 from the germline V gene are MNHEY and SMNVEV (reference sequence). This CDR3 is CASSHRQGEGAELFF. CDR3 in DNA: TGTGCCAGCAGTCACCGACAGGGCGAAGGGGCGGAGCTGTTTTTT.

Concerning this clonotype: With a much larger clone just one base away, this may be a read error. The chain links TRBV2 to TRBJ2-7, with 9 positions matching TRBD1. Germline-derived CDR1 and CDR2 are SNHLY and FYNNEI. This CDR3 has 13 amino acids. Trimming took 6 bases from V and 4 from J; bases not matched to a gene: 4. CDR3 loop: CASRPGTGYEQYF. The DNA for the CDR3 is TGTGCCAGCAGACCCGGGACAGGGTACGAGCAGTACTTC. The full variable domain, in which reference TRBV2 and TRBJ2-7 provide the parts outside the CDR3, is EPEVTQTPSHQVTQMGQEVILRCVPISNHLYFYWYRQILGQKVEFLVSFYNNEISEKSEIFDDQFSVERPDGSNFTLKIRSTKLEDSAMYFCASRPGTGYEQYFGPGTRLTVT.

This clonotype occurred many times. J is TRBJ2-3 and V is TRBV27, with D perhaps matching TRBD1 (6 bases). CDR1 is MNHEY and CDR2 is SMNVEV in the germline V gene (reference sequence). There are 17 residues in the CDR3. V gave up 5 bases and J gave up 2 bases, with 20 bases separating them. The CDR3 DNA sequence: TGTGCCAGCAGTCTCCTCACCACAGGGTTGGCCACAGATACGCAGTATTTT. It yields the protein CASSLLTTGLATDTQYF.

This clonotype appeared many times. V gene TRBV7-9 combines with J gene TRBJ2-1; 8 nucleotides match TRBD2. CDR1 and CDR2 from the germline V gene are SEHNR and FQNEAQ (reference sequence). The CDR3 runs 14 residues. V lost 2 bases and J lost 7; bases outside the gene matches: 4. The chain's CDR3 is CASSLWREANEQFF. CDR3 in DNA: TGTGCCAGCAGCTTATGGCGGGAGGCGAATGAGCAGTTCTTC.

This clonotype was seen at least ten times. The CDR3 protein is CASSPPAGRETQYF. CDR3 DNA sequence: TGTGCCAGCTCACCACCGGCCGGCCGGGAGACCCAGTACTTC. The rearrangement uses TRBV18 and TRBJ2-5; no reliable D call. Germline values: CDR1 KGHSH, CDR2 LQKENI. V lost 0 bases to trimming and J lost 5 bases, with 10 bases between them. The CDR3 loop spans 14 amino acids.

Concerning this clonotype itself: A read error is possible here, since a much larger clone lies one base away. The rearrangement uses TRBV27 and TRBJ2-1, with 12 bases fitting TRBD2. CDR1 and CDR2 from the germline V gene are MNHEY and SMNVEV (reference sequence). The CDR3 is made up of 16 amino acids. CDR3 nucleotides: TGTGCCAGCAGTTTCCTAGGGACTAGCGGGTACAATGAGCAGCTCTTC. Protein sequence: CASSFLGTSGYNEQLF.

The table lists this clonotype with many counts. The genes are TRBV30 and TRBJ1-5, with a possible D match to TRBD1 (6 bases). Germline V gene lookup returns CDR1 GTSNPN and CDR2 SVGIG (reference sequence). The CDR3 sequence is 11 residues long. Trimming cost V 5 bases and J 5 bases, with 7 bases left between them. The CDR3 here is CAWGQHQPQHF. The CDR3 coding sequence is TGTGCCTGGGGACAGCATCAGCCCCAGCATTTT.

This clonotype showed up many times. The chain uses TRBV20-1 and TRBJ2-7; 11 nucleotides match TRBD2. This CDR3 comprises 15 residues. Looked up from germline, CDR1 is DFQATT and CDR2 is SNEGSKA (reference sequence). The V gene end was trimmed by 3 bases and the J gene end by 4 bases; junction bases not matched to a gene: 8. This CDR3 is CSASDRLAGTYEQYF. DNA of the CDR3: TGCAGTGCTAGCGACCGACTAGCGGGGACGTACGAGCAGTACTTC.